These 13 T cell receptor beta chains share one sample of origin, sequenced in a study of graft-versus-host responses after intestinal transplantation. Profiling relied on immunoSEQ multiplex PCR, and the TCRdb table lists in-frame clones only, not all of them. The table lists over 90,000 clones, roughly 90% of them singletons. These TCRs are of unknown antigen specificity. The sequencing used unstimulated CD8+ T cells sorted from spleen or lymph node cells, collected before intestinal transplant. Receptor source: a human donor who received an intestinal transplant.

The chain has TRBV30 and TRBJ1-5; the match to TRBD1 covers 8 bases. Losses at the gene ends were 0 bases for V and 5 bases for J; bases not matched to a gene: 3. The length of the CDR3 is 14 residues. Germline CDR1 and CDR2: GTSNPN and SVGIG (reference sequence). Here the CDR3 DNA reads TGTGCCTGGAGTGTAGGGACAGGTGATCAGCCCCAGCATTTT. Its protein product is CAWSVGTGDQPQHF.

CDR3 sequence reads: CASSPRSRGTAEAFF. In DNA form, the CDR3 reads TGTGCCAGCAGCCCAAGGTCCCGGGGGACCGCTGAAGCTTTCTTT. This sequence joins TRBV5-4 and TRBJ1-1; D perhaps matches TRBD1 (5 bases). The V end was cut by 4 bases, the J end by 6 bases, with 19 bases between. Germline V gene data show CDR1 as SGHNT and CDR2 as YYREEE (reference sequence). CDR3 length: 15 amino acids.

The chain recombines TRBV6-5 with TRBJ2-7; TRBD2 is a possible D gene (6 bases). The germline V and J ends were trimmed by 2 bases and 6 bases, with 11 bases remaining between them. The CDR3 spans 13 residues. The germline CDR1 and CDR2 sequences are MNHEY and SVGAGI. The chain's CDR3 is CASSYGSEGEQYF. DNA of the CDR3: TGTGCCAGCAGTTACGGGTCGGAGGGCGAGCAGTACTTC.

V is TRBV4-1 and J is TRBJ2-1; unclear D gene. V lost 1 base, J lost 0 bases, and 4 bases lay in between. This CDR3 has 14 amino acids. Germline assignment: CDR1 MGHRA and CDR2 YSYEKL. Written as DNA, the CDR3 is TGCGCCAGCAGCCAAGGGAGCTCCTACAATGAGCAGTTCTTC. Translation gives CASSQGSSYNEQFF.

This chain connects TRBV28 to TRBJ2-7; 9 bases are shared with TRBD1. Looked up from germline, CDR1 is MDHEN and CDR2 is SYDVKM. With V trimmed by 3 bases and J by 3 bases, 0 bases remained unmatched. The length of the CDR3 is 13 residues. The CDR3 is CASSLDRGYEQYF. CDR3 bases: TGTGCCAGCAGTTTGGACAGGGGCTACGAGCAGTACTTC.

The rearrangement joins TRBV10-3 to TRBJ2-7, with D possibly TRBD1 on 6 matching bases. Germline-derived CDR1 and CDR2 are ENHRY and SYGVKD. CDR3 length: 14 residues. With 7 bases removed from V and 1 base from J, the gap between germline ends came to 14 bases. Written as DNA, the CDR3 is TGTGCCATCAACCTACAGGGCCCATCCTACGAGCAGTACTTC. Amino acid sequence: CAINLQGPSYEQYF.

The gene calls are TRBV30 and TRBJ2-6; no clear D. Trimming removed 0 bases from V and 8 bases from J, with 11 bases in between. The CDR3 spans 14 residues. Germline CDR1 and CDR2: GTSNPN and SVGIG (reference sequence). The CDR3 loop is CAWSVGRPTNVLTF. The CDR3 bases are TGTGCCTGGAGTGTTGGGCGACCGACCAACGTCCTGACTTTC.

The CDR3 loop is CASSFGGRGTDTQYF. The CDR3 DNA sequence: TGTGCCAGCAGTTTTGGTGGCAGGGGGACAGATACGCAGTATTTT. The chain employs TRBV27 and TRBJ2-3, with 7 nucleotides matching TRBD1. The CDR3 has 15 amino acids. Germline V lookup: CDR1 MNHEY, CDR2 SMNVEV (reference sequence). V shed 3 bases and J 3 bases; nucleotides not matched to a gene: 6.

The chain recombines TRBV28 with TRBJ1-5; D not resolved. Deletions cut 3 bases from V and 4 bases from J, with 7 bases between. This CDR3 contains 13 residues. Germline V gene data show CDR1 as MDHEN and CDR2 as SYDVKM. The CDR3 here is CASSLAPNQPQHF. The CDR3 bases are TGTGCCAGCAGTTTGGCCCCTAATCAGCCCCAGCATTTT.

This rearrangement joins TRBV19 to TRBJ1-2; 8 bases are a match to TRBD1. This CDR3 is 15 amino acids long. The V gene end was trimmed by 5 bases and the J gene end by 5 bases; junction bases not matched to a gene: 10. From germline, CDR1 is LNHDA and CDR2 SQIVND (reference sequence). Here the CDR3 DNA reads TGTGCCAGTAGTTTCTCCGGGACAGGTGTTTATGGCTACACCTTC. Amino acid sequence: CASSFSGTGVYGYTF.

The chain combines TRBV9 with TRBJ1-4; TRBD1 aligns across 7 bases. CDR1 and CDR2 from the germline V gene are SGDLS and YYNGEE. The CDR3 totals 15 residues. Germline trimming cut 2 bases from V and 3 bases from J; bases unmatched to any gene: 4. The chain's CDR3 is CASSVGGQANEKLFF. The CDR3 nucleotides read TGTGCCAGCAGCGTCGGAGGACAGGCTAATGAAAAACTGTTTTTT.

This chain links TRBV4-1 with TRBJ2-5; D is perhaps TRBD2 (5 bases). The J call may be incorrect, as the DNA end agrees better with TRBJ2-7. The CDR3 contains 15 residues. In germline, CDR1 is MGHRA, CDR2 YSYEKL. CDR3 coding DNA: TGCGCCAGCAGCCCTTTCGACGGGATAACCTACGAGCAGTACTTC. It is translated as CASSPFDGITYEQYF.

The rearrangement links TRBV19 to TRBJ1-4, with TRBD1 as a possible D gene (5 bases). From germline, CDR1 is LNHDA and CDR2 SQIVND (reference sequence). Trimming left V 5 bases short and J 4 bases short, with 14 bases between. CDR3 size: 15 residues. CDR3 region: CASSFTSGGNEKLFF. The CDR3 DNA reads TGTGCCAGTAGTTTCACCTCCGGGGGTAATGAAAAACTGTTTTTT.